The 27 T cell receptor beta chains presented below share a single source sample, sequenced in a study of metastatic and nonmetastatic thyroid tumors. Every patient underwent thyroid surgery untreated. TCRdb re-analyzed the PCR reads using MiXCR. The table records some 33,000 clones, 11% of them present only once. The sample comprised blood. The source is a female donor with papillary thyroid cancer or a benign thyroid nodule (not recorded which). Some clones in this sample may be carry-over from other donors' samples.

This clone was seen repeatedly, ten times or more. The chain is built from TRBV15 and TRBJ2-7; D may be TRBD1 (6 bases). Deletions cut 0 bases from V and 5 bases from J, with 11 bases between. The CDR3 sequence is 14 residues long. The germline CDR1 and CDR2 sequences are LNHNV and YYDKDF (reference sequence). CDR3 sequence: CATSRDSQGNEQYF. CDR3 in DNA: TGTGCCACCAGCAGAGATTCTCAGGGGAACGAGCAGTACTTC.

Ten or more counts support this clone. The gene calls are TRBV10-3 and TRBJ1-2; 8 positions match TRBD1. The CDR3 covers 13 residues. In germline, CDR1 is ENHRY, CDR2 SYGVKD. J lost 8 bases, V lost 6 bases, and 8 bases had no gene match. The DNA of the CDR3 is TGTGCCATCAGGGGACAGGCTCGAGAGGGCTACACCTTC. Its protein product is CAIRGQAREGYTF.

This clone was detected a few times. The chain carries TRBV10-3 and TRBJ2-2; 13 bases match TRBD2. The CDR3 extends over 17 amino acids. Trimming removed 10 bases from V and 2 bases from J; junction bases left unmatched: 10. Germline-derived CDR1 and CDR2 are ENHRY and SYGVKD. The CDR3 is CATTPRLAGGNTGELFF. CDR3 coding DNA: TGTGCCACCACCCCGCGACTAGCGGGGGGAAACACCGGGGAGCTGTTTTTT.

This clone was picked up many times. This chain links TRBV20-1 with TRBJ2-3, with no clear D. V was shortened by 5 bases and J by 2 bases, with 5 bases between the two germline ends. The CDR3 extends over 11 amino acids. Germline V gene sequence: CDR1 DFQATT, CDR2 SNEGSKA (reference sequence). The CDR3 DNA sequence: TGCAGTGCTTCCTCCACAGATACGCAGTATTTT. Protein sequence: CSASSTDTQYF.

Many counts were recorded for this clone. This chain links TRBV3-1 with TRBJ1-1, with D perhaps TRBD1 (5 bases). This CDR3 region has 19 residues. V shed 0 bases and J shed 5 bases, with 25 bases lying between them. Germline V gene lookup returns CDR1 LGHDT and CDR2 YNNKEL (reference sequence). The CDR3: CASSQDPTTPRRGRTEAFF. The CDR3 DNA reads as TGTGCCAGCAGCCAAGATCCCACAACCCCGAGAAGGGGCCGTACTGAAGCTTTCTTT. Together with reference TRBV3-1 and TRBJ1-1, the CDR3 gives the full variable domain: DTAVSQTPKYLVTQMGNDKSIKCEQNLGHDTMYWYKQDSKKFLKIMFSYNNKELIINETVPNRFSPKSPDKAHLNLHINSLELGDSAVYFCASSQDPTTPRRGRTEAFFGQGTRLTVV.

The chain links TRBV18 to TRBJ1-1; 8 positions match TRBD1. V lost 3 bases to trimming and J lost 1 base; unmatched junction nucleotides: 4. Germline V gene sequence: CDR1 KGHSH, CDR2 LQKENI. The CDR3 totals 15 residues. The chain's CDR3 is CASSPGQVENTEAFF. For the CDR3, the DNA is TGTGCCAGCTCACCGGGACAGGTAGAGAACACTGAAGCTTTCTTT. Based on the CDR3 plus reference TRBV18 and TRBJ1-1, the full variable domain is NAGVMQNPRHLVRRRGQEARLRCSPMKGHSHVYWYRQLPEEGLKFMVYLQKENIIDESGMPKERFSAEFPKEGPSILRIQQVVRGDSAAYFCASSPGQVENTEAFFGQGTRLTVV.

In its sample, this clone was seen many times. The V and J genes are TRBV3-1 and TRBJ1-1; D is unresolved. Between the trimmed V and J ends, which lost 5 bases and 7 bases, there was a span of 11 bases. CDR3 length: 12 amino acids. Germline V gene lookup returns CDR1 LGHDT and CDR2 YNNKEL (reference sequence). CDR3 loop: CASSLRRGEAFF. CDR3 DNA sequence: TGTGCCAGCAGCTTAAGACGGGGTGAAGCTTTCTTT. Drawing the rest from reference TRBV3-1 and TRBJ1-1, the complete variable domain is DTAVSQTPKYLVTQMGNDKSIKCEQNLGHDTMYWYKQDSKKFLKIMFSYNNKELIINETVPNRFSPKSPDKAHLNLHINSLELGDSAVYFCASSLRRGEAFFGQGTRLTVV.

This clone was recorded many times. V usage is TRBV7-3 and J usage is TRBJ2-1; D gene ambiguous. V shed 10 bases and J shed 9 bases, with 10 bases lying between them. The CDR3 contains 10 residues. Germline V gives CDR1 SGHTA, CDR2 FQGTGA. CDR3 sequence: CANPGCEQFF. CDR3 bases: TGTGCCAACCCAGGCTGTGAGCAGTTCTTC.

This clone was counted many times. The chain joins TRBV30 to TRBJ2-5; 13 positions match TRBD2. CDR1 is GTSNPN, CDR2 SVGIG, per germline (reference sequence). The CDR3 is 14 residues long. J was trimmed by 13 bases and V by 2 bases; bases with no gene match: 10. CDR3 bases: TGTGCCTGGAGTCCCTGGACTAGCGGGGGCAGATCGTACTTC. Protein: CAWSPWTSGGRSYF.

This clone was detected ten times or more. The chain joins TRBV2 to TRBJ2-7; 8 nucleotides line up with TRBD1. The CDR3 covers 15 residues. CDR1 and CDR2 (germline): SNHLY, FYNNEI. The V and J ends lost 8 bases and 5 bases, in that order; junction bases with no gene match: 14. The CDR3 nucleotides read TGTGCCAGCGGAGGTAGGCAGGGGGCCAACAACGAGCAGTACTTC. As protein: CASGGRQGANNEQYF.

This clone was picked up many times. The V gene is TRBV7-6, the J gene TRBJ1-1; 7 bases fit TRBD1. The germline V gene has CDR1 SGHVS and CDR2 FNYEAQ. V lost 5 bases, J lost 5 bases, and 2 bases stayed unmatched. CDR3 length: 12 amino acids. The CDR3 loop reads CASSPGGTEAFF. For the CDR3, the DNA is TGTGCCAGCAGCCCAGGGGGGACTGAAGCTTTCTTT.

This clone was counted ten times or more. The rearrangement links TRBV6-1 to TRBJ2-7; D remains unclear. Deletions cut 6 bases from V and 3 bases from J, with 15 bases between. Germline V lookup: CDR1 MNHNS, CDR2 SASEGT. This CDR3 is 14 amino acids long. The CDR3 coding sequence is TGTGCCAGCAGATCGGACCGCCTATACTACGAGCAGTACTTC. Translated: CASRSDRLYYEQYF.

The sample holds many counts of this clone. The chain links TRBV11-3 to TRBJ2-1; maybe TRBD2 (6 bases). The CDR3 has 16 residues. V was shortened by 2 bases and J by 4 bases, with 15 bases between the two germline ends. Germline CDR1 and CDR2: SGHNT and YENEEA. The chain's CDR3 is CASSLQPAEGYNEQFF. CDR3 coding DNA: TGTGCCAGCAGCTTACAGCCCGCGGAGGGGTACAATGAGCAGTTCTTC.

This clone occurred many times. This chain uses TRBV6-1 with TRBJ2-7, with D hard to call. The CDR3 runs 11 residues. Germline loops: CDR1 MNHNS, CDR2 SASEGT. Between the trimmed V and J ends, which lost 7 bases and 7 bases, there was a span of 11 bases. The CDR3 sequence: CASTWSGEQYF. Here the CDR3 DNA reads TGTGCCAGCACTTGGAGTGGGGAGCAGTACTTC.

This clone has ten or more counts. The V gene is TRBV18, the J gene TRBJ1-2; TRBD1 matches at 8 bases. Germline assignment: CDR1 KGHSH and CDR2 LQKENI. This CDR3 region has 13 residues. With 3 bases clipped from V and 6 bases from J, the junction kept 3 bases outside the gene matches. The CDR3 protein is CASSPRGLHGYTF. CDR3 coding DNA: TGTGCCAGCTCACCCAGGGGGCTCCATGGCTACACCTTC.

This clone was observed many times. The V gene is TRBV28, the J gene TRBJ2-1; D remains unclear. The ends were cut back, 2 bases at V and 9 bases at J, with 11 bases in the middle. The CDR3 has 13 residues. Per germline, CDR1 MDHEN and CDR2 SYDVKM. The CDR3 DNA reads TGTGCCAGCAGTTTAAGTGATATGGGTGAGCAGTTCTTC. Its translation is CASSLSDMGEQFF.

This clone was seen repeatedly, ten times or more. V and J are TRBV2 and TRBJ1-4; D unresolved. Germline-derived CDR1 and CDR2 are SNHLY and FYNNEI. This CDR3 contains 15 residues. V was trimmed by 1 base and J by 0 bases, leaving 6 bases between them. CDR3 in DNA: TGTGCCAGCAGTGAAGGCAGCTCAACTAATGAAAAACTGTTTTTT. Translation gives CASSEGSSTNEKLFF.

The J gene is TRBJ2-5, the V gene TRBV6-6, with a weak D call TRBD2 (6 bases). Per the germline V gene, CDR1 is MNHNY and CDR2 is SVGAGI (reference sequence). V lost 0 bases to trimming and J lost 2 bases, with 13 bases between them. This CDR3 has 16 amino acids. The DNA of the CDR3 is TGTGCCAGCAGTTACTCCGGGGGTCCAATACAAGAGACCCAGTACTTC. Its protein product is CASSYSGGPIQETQYF.

In its sample, this clone is medium-sized. V gene TRBV2 combines with J gene TRBJ1-6; D may be TRBD1 (6 bases). The CDR3 runs 12 residues. Trimming pared 7 bases from V and 8 bases from J, leaving 9 bases between. The V gene's germline CDR1 is SNHLY and CDR2 FYNNEI. CDR3 sequence: CASNSGDSPLHF. The CDR3 DNA is TGTGCCAGCAATTCAGGGGATTCACCCCTCCACTTT.

This clone was observed many times. The J gene is TRBJ1-4, the V gene TRBV5-5; D uncertain. The V gene lost 5 bases and the J gene lost 8 bases, with 16 bases spanning the gap. The length of the CDR3 is 14 residues. Looked up from germline, CDR1 is SGHKS and CDR2 is YYEKEE (reference sequence). As DNA, the CDR3 is TGTGCCAGCAGGACGGACCCCCAGAGCGAAAAACTGTTTTTT. Translation gives CASRTDPQSEKLFF.

This clone was detected ten times or more. This chain connects TRBV2 to TRBJ1-1, with D hard to call. Germline CDR1 reads SNHLY; CDR2 reads FYNNEI. CDR3 size: 12 residues. V dropped 5 bases and J dropped 7 bases, with 11 bases sitting between them. The CDR3 protein is CASSTQIHEAFF. CDR3 sequence (DNA): TGTGCCAGCAGTACCCAAATTCATGAAGCTTTCTTT.

The chain links TRBV20-1 to TRBJ1-6; 8 nucleotides align to TRBD1. The V and J ends lost 5 bases and 1 base, in that order; junction bases with no gene match: 10. The CDR3 length is 17 residues. The germline gives CDR1 DFQATT, CDR2 SNEGSKA (reference sequence). The CDR3 is CSAFPTGVFSYNSPLHF. As DNA, the CDR3 is TGCAGTGCTTTTCCGACAGGGGTGTTTTCCTATAATTCACCCCTCCACTTT.

This clone showed up many times. The chain has TRBV12-5 and TRBJ2-2; D gene uncertain. This CDR3 region has 13 residues. V lost 2 bases, J lost 4 bases, and 5 bases lay in between. Per the germline V gene, CDR1 is LGHNT and CDR2 is FRNRAP. CDR3 DNA sequence: TGTGCTAGTGGTTTGCCGGGCACCGGGGAGCTGTTTTTT. Translating gives CASGLPGTGELFF.

The sample holds many counts of this clone. The chain employs TRBV18 and TRBJ2-1, with 10 bases lining up with TRBD2. There are 16 residues in the CDR3. The germline V gene has CDR1 KGHSH and CDR2 LQKENI. J was trimmed by 4 bases and V by 4 bases; bases with no gene match: 7. CDR3 region: CASSLLAGGIYNEQFF. The DNA of the CDR3 is TGTGCCAGCTCACTTTTAGCGGGAGGAATTTACAATGAGCAGTTCTTC.

This clone was seen ten or more times. The chain joins TRBV19 to TRBJ2-7, with 9 bases lining up with TRBD2. V dropped 4 bases and J dropped 3; count of bases not matched to a gene: 7. This CDR3 comprises 15 residues. CDR1 is LNHDA and CDR2 is SQIVND in the germline V gene (reference sequence). CDR3 amino acids: CASSRLADPIYEQYF. CDR3 nucleotides: TGTGCCAGTAGTAGACTAGCGGACCCCATCTACGAGCAGTACTTC.

There are many counts of this clone. The chain has TRBV20-1 and TRBJ1-1; TRBD1 matches at 12 bases. The CDR3 has 14 residues. Germline CDR1 reads DFQATT; CDR2 reads SNEGSKA (reference sequence). Germline trimming cut 7 bases from V and 6 bases from J; bases unmatched to any gene: 9. CDR3 residues: CSVNRDRGPAEAFF. The CDR3 DNA is TGCAGTGTGAACCGGGACAGGGGGCCGGCTGAAGCTTTCTTT.

This clone was detected ten times or more. The chain couples TRBV19 to TRBJ1-6; D call uncertain. The V end lost 7 bases, the J end lost 3 bases, and 7 bases lay between the germline ends. Germline CDR1 and CDR2: LNHDA and SQIVND (reference sequence). The CDR3 extends over 13 amino acids. The CDR3 nucleotides read TGTGCCAGTACGCGGTACTATAATTCACCCCTCCACTTT. It yields the protein CASTRYYNSPLHF.